This T cell receptor beta chain was profiled in a study of T-cell reconstitution after alpha-beta-depleted transplantation in children. This sample's TCRbeta library carried unique molecular identifier barcodes. TCRdb passed the PCR reads through MiXCR, listing each CDR3 protein once. The sample lists around 530,000 distinct CDR3 sequences, around a third occurring once. Unmatched junction bases numbered 8, after V lost 4 bases and J lost 8 bases. Germline values: CDR1 SGHRS, CDR2 YFSETQ. This CDR3 has 15 residues. The sample in question was PBMCs from the stem cell graft donor, obtained from the stem cell graft. This chain uses TRBV5-1 with TRBJ2-1; 11 nucleotides align to TRBD2. The source of this sequence is a human donor who donated a stem cell graft to a child with aplastic anemia. The CDR3: CASSKDGTSGYEQFF. The CDR3 nucleotides are TGCGCCAGCAGCAAAGACGGGACTAGCGGATATGAGCAGTTCTTC.